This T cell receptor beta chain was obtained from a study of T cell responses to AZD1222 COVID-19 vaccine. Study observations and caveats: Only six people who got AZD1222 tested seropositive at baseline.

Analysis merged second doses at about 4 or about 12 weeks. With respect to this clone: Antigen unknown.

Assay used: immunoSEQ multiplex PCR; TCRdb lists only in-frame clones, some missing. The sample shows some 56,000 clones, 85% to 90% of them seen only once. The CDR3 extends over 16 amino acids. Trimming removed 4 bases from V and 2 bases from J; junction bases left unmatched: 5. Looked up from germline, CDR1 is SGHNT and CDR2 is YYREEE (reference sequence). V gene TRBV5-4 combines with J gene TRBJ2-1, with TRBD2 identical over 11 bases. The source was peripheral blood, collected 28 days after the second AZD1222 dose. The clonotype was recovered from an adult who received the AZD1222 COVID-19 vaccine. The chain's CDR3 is CASSLTSGTPYNEQFF. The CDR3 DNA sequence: TGTGCCAGCAGCCTGACTAGCGGGACTCCCTACAATGAGCAGTTCTTC.